The source of this TCR beta chain is a study of blood T cells in healthy people across ages. Regarding the study as a whole: In older individuals, TCR beta diversity per million T cells was lower, falling roughly linearly with age.

This CDR3 comprises 15 residues. V shed 2 bases and J shed 0 bases, with 9 bases lying between them. CDR1 and CDR2 from the germline V gene are SGHRS and YFSETQ. The sample holds a few counts of this clonotype. Its target is not known. Primers used in a second PCR of about 7 to 11 cycles were a sample-barcoded 5' primer and a J-beta primer mix. TCRdb reprocessed the 5' RACE reads with MiXCR, giving one entry per CDR3 protein. Of more than 650,000 distinct CDR3 sequences listed, about 53% are singletons. The V gene is TRBV5-1, the J gene TRBJ2-1; no definite D call. This TCR derives from an older man in good health. Sequencing was carried out using blood. CDR3 sequence reads: CASSFVGSSYNEQFF. The DNA for the CDR3 is TGCGCCAGCAGCTTTGTGGGTAGCTCCTACAATGAGCAGTTCTTC.